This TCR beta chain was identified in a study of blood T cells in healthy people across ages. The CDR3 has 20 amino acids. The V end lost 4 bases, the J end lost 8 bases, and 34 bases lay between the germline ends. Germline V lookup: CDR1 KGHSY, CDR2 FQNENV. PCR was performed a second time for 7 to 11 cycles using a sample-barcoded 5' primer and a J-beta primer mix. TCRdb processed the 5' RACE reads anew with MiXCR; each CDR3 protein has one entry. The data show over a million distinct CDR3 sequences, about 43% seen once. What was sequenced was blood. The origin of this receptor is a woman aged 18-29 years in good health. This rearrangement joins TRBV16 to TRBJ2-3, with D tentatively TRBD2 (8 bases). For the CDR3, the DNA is TGTGCCAGCAGCCGCCAACCGGGACAGCACGGTAGCGGGGAGCAGGCTACGCAGTATTTT. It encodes CASSRQPGQHGSGEQATQYF.